Listed below are T cell receptor beta chains from one sample, sequenced in a study of neurological immune-mediated disorders. TCRdb analysed the 5' RACE reads with MiXCR anew, one entry per CDR3 protein. This sample yields approximately 48,000 distinct CDR3 sequences, of which around 17% are seen a single time; 3.5% to 4.5% belongs to the top ten. Sequenced sample: PBMCs. These receptors were obtained from a man in his sixties in good health. The CDR3 runs from the conserved cysteine through the conserved F or W. The D gene is left open where the match is weak. Some rows have no size entry. The others give once, few or many, or a class for an expanded clone.

cdr3_nt cdr3_aa d_call v_call clone_size j_call cdr3_length
TGTGCCAGCAGCTCCACCGGGCGGGGAACAACTAATGAAAAACTGTTTTTT CASSSTGRGTTNEKLFF - TRBV7-6 - TRBJ1-4 17
TGTGCCAGCAGCCCCAGAAGGACCGGGGCCAACGTCCTGACTTTC CASSPRRTGANVLTF - TRBV6-1 - TRBJ2-6 15
TGCGCCAGCAGCACTTCGGACAGGAGCTCTGGAAACACCATATATTTT CASSTSDRSSGNTIYF TRBD1 TRBV5-1 - TRBJ1-3 16
TGTGCCAGCAGCTTGGGACTAGACACTTTGGGTTTCGCCAAAAACATTCAGTACTTC CASSLGLDTLGFAKNIQYF TRBD2 TRBV11-2 many TRBJ2-4 19
TGCGCCAGCAGCCCCACCGACAATGAGCAGTTCTTC CASSPTDNEQFF - TRBV5-1 many TRBJ2-1 12
TGTGCCAGCAGCCTCGGACCTGCGATCTCTGGAAACACCATATATTTT CASSLGPAISGNTIYF - TRBV5-5 many TRBJ1-3 16
TGCAGCGTCGTAGTCCCCCCGGGGTACAATGAGCAGTTCTTC CSVVVPPGYNEQFF - TRBV29-1 many TRBJ2-1 14
TGTGCCAGCAGCCCGGGGCCCTCGGGTTACACCTTC CASSPGPSGYTF - TRBV7-9 many TRBJ1-2 12
TGCAGTGCTGCCGGGACTAGCGGGAGGAACGGGGAGACCCAGTACTTC CSAAGTSGRNGETQYF TRBD2 TRBV20-1 many TRBJ2-5 16
TGTGCCAGCAGCGCCAAACTAGCGGGATCCTACGAGCAGTACTTC CASSAKLAGSYEQYF TRBD2 TRBV7-2 many TRBJ2-7 15
TGCAGTGTTATGGGACTAGCGGGAATCTCCTACGAGAAGTACTTC CSVMGLAGISYEKYF TRBD2 TRBV20-1 - TRBJ2-7 15
TGTGCCATCAGGGCCCTTTCGGCTCAGGGAGGGAGCACAGATACGCAGTATTTT CAIRALSAQGGSTDTQYF TRBD2 TRBV10-3 many TRBJ2-3 18
TGTGCCAGCAGTTTAACAACGTGCGAACAGTACTTC CASSLTTCEQYF - TRBV12-3/TRBV12-4 - TRBJ2-7 12
TGCGCCAGCTCAGAGGGTCGGTGGGACAAAAACATTCAGTACTTC CASSEGRWDKNIQYF - TRBV5-1 many TRBJ2-4 15
TGTGCCAGCTCATCAAGCCTTTCCTACGAGCAGTACTTC CASSSSLSYEQYF - TRBV18 - TRBJ2-7 13
TGCGCCAGCAGCTGGGGGACTAGCGCCCGGTCCGGCAATGAGCAGTTCTTC CASSWGTSARSGNEQFF TRBD2 TRBV5-1 many TRBJ2-1 17
TGTGCCAGCAGCTTACAGGTCGGCGAAAACATTCAGTACTTC CASSLQVGENIQYF - TRBV7-2 many TRBJ2-4 14
TGTGCCAGCAGTTCGGAAGCCTACGAGCAGTACTTC CASSSEAYEQYF - TRBV12-3/TRBV12-4 many TRBJ2-7 12
TGTGCCATCTACAAGGGGAGCACAGATACGCAGTATTTT CAIYKGSTDTQYF - TRBV12-3/TRBV12-4 - TRBJ2-3 13
TGTGCCAGCAGCCCCGGGAGGGCGGCAAGTAGGGAGACCCAGTACTTC CASSPGRAASRETQYF TRBD2 TRBV7-2 many TRBJ2-5 16
TGTGCCAGCAGCTTAACCCGAGCGGGATGGAGTGAGCAGTTCTTC CASSLTRAGWSEQFF TRBD2 TRBV7-3 many TRBJ2-1 15
TGTGCCAGCAGAAGACAGGGGGCAAACAATTCACCCCTCCACTTT CASRRQGANNSPLHF TRBD1 TRBV7-2 many TRBJ1-6 15
TGCAGTGCTAAAAGCGGGAGAGTAGACAATGAGCAGTTCTTC CSAKSGRVDNEQFF TRBD2 TRBV20-1 many TRBJ2-1 14
TGTGCCAGCAGTGAAACACGGGGGCTCTCCTACAATGAGCAGTTCTTC CASSETRGLSYNEQFF - TRBV2 many TRBJ2-1 16
TGTGCCAGCAGCTTAGACTTCCCTGGCTCCGGGGAGCTGTTTTTT CASSLDFPGSGELFF - TRBV7-2 many TRBJ2-2 15
TGTGCCAGCAGCTTAGCGGACAGTTATAGCAATCAGCCCCAGCATTTT CASSLADSYSNQPQHF - TRBV7-8 many TRBJ1-5 16
TGTGCCACCAGTGTGGGGACAGGGGGTGGTGATGAGCGGTTCTTC CATSVGTGGGDERFF TRBD1 TRBV24-1 - TRBJ2-1 15
TGTGCCAGCAGCATAAGCGGGAGGAAGACAGATACGCAGTATTTT CASSISGRKTDTQYF TRBD2 TRBV27 few TRBJ2-3 15
TGTGCCAGCAGTTTAGCAGGGTCCACTGAAGCTTTCTTT CASSLAGSTEAFF - TRBV27 medium-sized TRBJ1-1 13
TGTGCCAGCAACGGAGGTGGGGGCAATGAGCAGTTCTTC CASNGGGGNEQFF - TRBV9 many TRBJ2-1 13
TGCAGTGCTAGCGGTAGCGGCCCCCCCGGGCAGTTCTTC CSASGSGPPGQFF - TRBV20-1 many TRBJ2-1 13
TGTGCCAGCAGCACCCGGACAGGGAGGGGGACAGATACGCAGTATTTT CASSTRTGRGTDTQYF - TRBV7-9 many TRBJ2-3 16
TGTGCCAGCAGCTTAGGGGCAGGGGGTAATACCGGGGAGCTGTTTTTT CASSLGAGGNTGELFF TRBD1 TRBV7-8 many TRBJ2-2 16
TGCGCCAGCAGCTCCACGCTGGGAGCAGAGACCAAGTACTTC CASSSTLGAETKYF - TRBV5-1 - TRBJ2-5 14
TGCGCCAGCAGCCCGGGGAGCCGAGACTATAATTCACCCCTCCACTTT CASSPGSRDYNSPLHF - TRBV5-1 many TRBJ1-6 16
TGTGCCATCAGCCGGGACAGAGGAAATCAGCCCCAGCATTTT CAISRDRGNQPQHF TRBD1 TRBV10-3 many TRBJ1-5 14
TGTGCCAGCAGTCCCCCCGCTCAGACCCAGTACTTC CASSPPAQTQYF - TRBV28 few TRBJ2-5 12
TGTGCCAGCAGCCCGGGGACTAGCGGCTATCGGCAGTACTTC CASSPGTSGYRQYF TRBD2 TRBV9 many TRBJ2-7 14
TGTGCCAGCAGTTTCACAGGACAGTCGGCGCAGTATTTT CASSFTGQSAQYF - TRBV6-5 many TRBJ2-3 13
TGTGCCAGCAGTTTATGGGGACTAGCAGCCTACAATGAGCAGTTCTTC CASSLWGLAAYNEQFF TRBD2 TRBV12-3/TRBV12-4 many TRBJ2-1 16
TGTGCCAGCAGCTTGGGGGTGCGGACTAGCGGAGATACGCAGTATTTT CASSLGVRTSGDTQYF TRBD2 TRBV5-6 many TRBJ2-3 16
TGTGCCAGCAGCGTAGAAGGGGAGGGCAATCAGCCCCAGCATTTT CASSVEGEGNQPQHF - TRBV9 many TRBJ1-5 15
TGTGCCATCAGTGGTACCAGGGAGGATGGGGCCAACGTCCTGACTTTC CAISGTREDGANVLTF - TRBV10-3 many TRBJ2-6 16
TGTGCCAGCAGCAAATTTAAGGCGACTAGCGGTTGGGCTTACGAGCAGTACTTC CASSKFKATSGWAYEQYF - TRBV21-1 many TRBJ2-7 18
TGCAGTGCTAGAAGTCTAGCGGGATCCGGGGAGCTGTTTTTT CSARSLAGSGELFF TRBD2 TRBV20-1 many TRBJ2-2 14
TGTGCCAGCAGTTCCGTATTGACAGGGACAAGCCTCTCTGGGGCCAACGTCCTGACTTTC CASSSVLTGTSLSGANVLTF TRBD1 TRBV12-3/TRBV12-4 once TRBJ2-6 20
TGTGCCAGCAGCTCCAGACTAGACGTTGCAGATACGCAGTATTTT CASSSRLDVADTQYF - TRBV5-5 - TRBJ2-3 15
TGCGCCAGCAGCCAAGAACTAGCGGGCGGATACGAGCAGTACTTC CASSQELAGGYEQYF TRBD2 TRBV4-3 many TRBJ2-7 15
TGTGCCAGCAGCGCGGGACAGGTCTCCTACGAGCAGTACTTC CASSAGQVSYEQYF TRBD1 TRBV9 few TRBJ2-7 14
TGCAGTGGTCCGACCACAGATACGCAGTATTTT CSGPTTDTQYF - TRBV20-1 many TRBJ2-3 11
TGTGCCAGCAGCTTTACGGAAGGGGATTCACCCCTCCACTTT CASSFTEGDSPLHF - TRBV7-2 many TRBJ1-6 14